The 24 T cell receptor beta chains given below trace back to one sample, sequenced in a study of blood T cell repertoires in COVID-19 (dated by TCRdb to about 2020). Library construction relied on the immunoSEQ multiplex PCR assay. Entries here come from immuneACCESS through TCRdb and include only in-frame sequences with V and J called. Some clones fail to appear in such tables; in the studies checked, an unresolved V gene covers under half of the shortfall, and the cause of the remainder is unknown. Across this sample there are hundreds of thousands of clones, with about 88% seen only once. Of the sample, about 1.2% falls within the top ten clones. The sequencing sample was made of peripheral blood. Receptors were obtained from a man in his 70s with acute or convalescent COVID-19.

The gene calls are TRBV29-1 and TRBJ2-1; D gene ambiguous. Trimming took off 3 bases at V and 11 bases at J, with 11 bases between the two ends. The CDR3 loop spans 11 amino acids. Germline CDR1 reads SQVTM; CDR2 reads ANQGSEA. The CDR3 loop reads CSVDLNLKQFF. The CDR3 nucleotides are TGCAGCGTTGACCTGAACTTAAAGCAGTTCTTC.

The chain recombines TRBV28 with TRBJ1-6; 8 bases align to TRBD1. Germline V gives CDR1 MDHEN, CDR2 SYDVKM. This CDR3 spans 15 amino acids. V lost 5 bases, J lost 7 bases, and 7 bases stayed unmatched. The CDR3 spells CASSPLTGENSPLHF. CDR3 sequence (DNA): TGTGCCAGCAGTCCGCTGACAGGGGAGAATTCACCCCTCCACTTT.

The gene calls are TRBV7-2 and TRBJ2-2; D may be TRBD2 (6 bases). Trimming removed 2 bases at V and 6 bases at J, with 13 bases between. The germline CDR1 and CDR2 sequences are SGHTA and FQGNSA. The CDR3 has 15 residues. In nucleotides, the CDR3 is TGTGCCAGCAGCTTATTGATGGGGGGAGCCGGGGAGCTGTTTTTT. As protein: CASSLLMGGAGELFF.

The V call is TRBV6-5, the J call TRBJ1-3; TRBD1 matches 9 bases. This CDR3 comprises 13 residues. Germline V gene data show CDR1 as MNHEY and CDR2 as SVGAGI. V was clipped by 5 bases and J by 7 bases; unmatched bases: 3. CDR3 amino acids: CASSRTGVNTIYF. CDR3 DNA: TGTGCCAGCAGTAGGACAGGGGTTAACACCATATATTTT.

This clone appeared a few times. The chain has TRBV2 and TRBJ1-2; D gene unclear. The germline V gene encodes CDR1 SNHLY and CDR2 FYNNEI. The V and J ends lost 6 bases and 8 bases respectively, with 16 bases between them. CDR3 length: 13 amino acids. This CDR3 reads CASRGSTLWGYTF. DNA of the CDR3: TGTGCCAGCAGGGGCAGTACCCTCTGGGGCTACACCTTC.

The CDR3 is CASSPRAAINYGYTF. CDR3 nucleotides: TGTGCCAGCAGCCCGAGGGCAGCTATTAACTATGGCTACACCTTC. The chain recombines TRBV7-2 with TRBJ1-2; unclear D gene. The CDR3 sequence is 15 residues long. Trimming pared 5 bases from V and 1 base from J, leaving 14 bases between. The V gene's germline CDR1 is SGHTA and CDR2 FQGNSA.

The chain recombines TRBV4-3 with TRBJ2-3; 8 bases match TRBD1. This CDR3 comprises 16 residues. Per germline, CDR1 LGHNA and CDR2 YSLEER. V lost 1 base to trimming and J lost 3 bases; unmatched junction nucleotides: 6. The CDR3: CASSQVGTGVTDTQYF. The CDR3 bases are TGCGCCAGCAGCCAAGTAGGGACAGGCGTTACAGATACGCAGTATTTT.

The chain links TRBV28 to TRBJ2-2, with 12 bases lining up with TRBD2. Trimming took 2 bases from V and 13 from J; bases not matched to a gene: 8. There are 15 residues in the CDR3. Germline values: CDR1 MDHEN, CDR2 SYDVKM. CDR3 region: CASSLRQLAGGALFF. Written as DNA, the CDR3 is TGTGCCAGCAGTTTACGCCAACTAGCGGGAGGCGCGCTGTTTTTT. Combining the CDR3 with reference TRBV28 and TRBJ2-2 gives the whole variable domain DVKVTQSSRYLVKRTGEKVFLECVQDMDHENMFWYRQDPGLGLRLIYFSYDVKMKEKGDIPEGYSVSREKKERFSLILESASTNQTSMYLCASSLRQLAGGALFFGEGSRLTVL.

The rearrangement links TRBV6-5 to TRBJ1-2; 8 bases are shared with TRBD1. The trim removed 6 bases at V and 2 bases at J, leaving 5 bases unmatched. CDR3 length: 14 residues. CDR1 is MNHEY and CDR2 is SVGAGI in the germline V gene. The CDR3 loop reads CASRRQGTNYGYTF. CDR3 nucleotide sequence: TGTGCCAGCAGAAGACAGGGGACGAACTATGGCTACACCTTC.

The chain combines TRBV28 with TRBJ1-3, with a possible D match to TRBD1 (6 bases). The CDR3 is made up of 20 amino acids. Germline-derived CDR1 and CDR2 are MDHEN and SYDVKM. Trimming shortened V by 6 bases and J by 4 bases, and 31 bases separated the two germline ends. The CDR3 bases are TGTGCCAGCAGAAAAGAACCTCGGGTGTACAGGGCGCGTTCGGGAAACACCATATATTTT. Its protein product is CASRKEPRVYRARSGNTIYF.

The chain carries TRBV4-2 and TRBJ2-7, with 9 bases aligning to TRBD2. The V gene end was trimmed by 4 bases and the J gene end by 2 bases; junction bases not matched to a gene: 3. The CDR3 is 14 residues long. The germline V gene encodes CDR1 LGHNA and CDR2 YNFKEQ. The DNA for the CDR3 is TGTGCCAGCAGCCGTGCGGGAGGGCCCTACGAGCAGTACTTC. This codes for CASSRAGGPYEQYF.

The rearrangement links TRBV7-9 to TRBJ1-2; 11 bases line up with TRBD1. This CDR3 is built from 16 residues. Per germline, CDR1 SEHNR and CDR2 FQNEAQ (reference sequence). The J segment lost 4 bases and the V segment lost 5 bases, leaving 9 bases of the junction unmatched. CDR3 sequence reads: CASSASGQGGVYGYTF. Written as DNA, the CDR3 is TGTGCCAGCAGCGCATCGGGACAGGGGGGTGTCTATGGCTACACCTTC.

The chain couples TRBV24-1 to TRBJ2-3; a possible D gene is TRBD2 (7 bases). The V gene lost 7 bases and the J gene lost 1 base, with 14 bases spanning the gap. Germline CDR1 KGHDR, CDR2 SFDVKD. The CDR3 loop spans 15 amino acids. The CDR3 DNA is TGTGCCACCAGCGAGGGGGGGAGAGGCACAGATACGCAGTATTTT. Protein sequence: CATSEGGRGTDTQYF.

This rearrangement joins TRBV9 to TRBJ1-6; 8 bases align to TRBD1. The CDR3 consists of 16 residues. V trimming: 3 bases; J trimming: 6 bases; junction bases outside the gene matches: 8. In germline, CDR1 is SGDLS, CDR2 YYNGEE. As DNA, the CDR3 is TGTGCCAGCAGCGAGGGACAGGTTGGGATTAATTCACCCCTCCACTTT. Its translation: CASSEGQVGINSPLHF.

This clone was counted a few times. CDR3 nucleotide sequence: TGTGCCAGCAGCAGGGGACTAGATACGCAGTATTTT. This encodes CASSRGLDTQYF. The V gene is TRBV7-3, the J gene TRBJ2-3; TRBD2 is a possible D gene (6 bases). Germline CDR1 reads SGHTA; CDR2 reads FQGTGA. There are 12 residues in the CDR3. V was pared by 5 bases and J by 5 bases, with 8 bases between.

The V gene is TRBV5-1, the J gene TRBJ2-3; TRBD1 agrees at 7 bases. The ends lost 4 bases at V and 6 bases at J; junction bases unmatched: 14. The CDR3 length is 16 residues. Per germline, CDR1 SGHRS and CDR2 YFSETQ. In nucleotides, the CDR3 is TGCGCCAGCAGCCATGGCTCGGGACAGCATGCGGATACGCAGTATTTT. Protein sequence: CASSHGSGQHADTQYF.

The chain recombines TRBV28 with TRBJ2-1, with a weak D call TRBD2 (6 bases). Germline V gene lookup returns CDR1 MDHEN and CDR2 SYDVKM. V was pared by 7 bases and J by 2 bases, with 18 bases between. The CDR3 has 16 amino acids. The CDR3 coding sequence is TGTGCCAGCACTTCCGGAGGGGCCCCCACCTACAATGAGCAGTTCTTC. Translating gives CASTSGGAPTYNEQFF. The full variable domain, in which reference TRBV28 and TRBJ2-1 provide the parts outside the CDR3, is DVKVTQSSRYLVKRTGEKVFLECVQDMDHENMFWYRQDPGLGLRLIYFSYDVKMKEKGDIPEGYSVSREKKERFSLILESASTNQTSMYLCASTSGGAPTYNEQFFGPGTRLTVL.

To note about this clone: Other DNA sequences of this sample code for an identical CDR3. This chain joins TRBV7-2 and TRBJ2-7; D may be TRBD2 (6 bases). Germline CDR1 and CDR2: SGHTA and FQGNSA. The CDR3 loop spans 13 amino acids. V shed 3 bases and J shed 0 bases, with 6 bases lying between them. The DNA for the CDR3 is TGTGCCAGCAGCTTCGGGAGCTCCTACGAGCAGTACTTC. Protein product: CASSFGSSYEQYF. The complete variable domain, with remaining parts taken from reference TRBV7-2 and TRBJ2-7, reads GAGVSQSPSNKVTEKGKDVELRCDPISGHTALYWYRQSLGQGLEFLIYFQGNSAPDKSGLPSDRFSAERTGGSVSTLTIQRTQQEDSAVYLCASSFGSSYEQYFGPGTRLTVT.

V usage is TRBV19 and J usage is TRBJ2-5, with 10 bases fitting TRBD2. The junction had 15 bases not matched to a gene; V was cut back by 10 bases and J by 4 bases. Germline CDR1 reads LNHDA; CDR2 reads SQIVND (reference sequence). The CDR3 has 16 amino acids. The CDR3 sequence: CATKRGSGGTGETQYF. In DNA form, the CDR3 reads TGTGCCACCAAACGGGGTAGCGGGGGGACAGGAGAGACCCAGTACTTC.

In its sample, this clone was seen a few times. The rearrangement links TRBV4-2 to TRBJ2-4; D possibly corresponds to TRBD2 (6 bases). The germline V gene encodes CDR1 LGHNA and CDR2 YNFKEQ. V dropped 1 base and J dropped 0 bases, with 10 bases sitting between them. The CDR3 runs to 16 residues. DNA for the CDR3: TGTGCCAGCAGCCAAGGGGGAGGAGAAGCCAAAAACATTCAGTACTTC. Translated: CASSQGGGEAKNIQYF.

The J gene is TRBJ1-3, the V gene TRBV19; D not resolved. Germline V lookup: CDR1 LNHDA, CDR2 SQIVND (reference sequence). The V and J ends lost 5 bases and 4 bases respectively, with 15 bases between them. The CDR3 runs to 15 residues. The CDR3 sequence: CASSLSYTTGNTIYF. As DNA, the CDR3 is TGTGCCAGTAGTCTGAGCTACACTACGGGAAACACCATATATTTT.

V gene TRBV5-4 combines with J gene TRBJ2-1; 9 bases fit TRBD1. Germline values: CDR1 SGHNT, CDR2 YYREEE (reference sequence). The trim removed 4 bases at V and 6 bases at J, leaving 5 bases unmatched. This CDR3 contains 14 residues. CDR3 DNA sequence: TGTGCCAGCAGCGGCCGGGACAGGGTCAATGAGCAGTTCTTC. Translation gives CASSGRDRVNEQFF.

The chain links TRBV19 to TRBJ1-5; 8 bases align to TRBD1. CDR1 is LNHDA and CDR2 is SQIVND in the germline V gene (reference sequence). V dropped 6 bases and J dropped 1; count of bases not matched to a gene: 5. The CDR3 loop spans 15 amino acids. CDR3 sequence reads: CASRQGVTSNQPQHF. Written as DNA, the CDR3 is TGTGCCAGTAGACAGGGGGTAACGAGCAATCAGCCCCAGCATTTT.

The gene calls are TRBV4-3 and TRBJ2-1, with D perhaps TRBD1 (5 bases). V was trimmed by 4 bases and J by 6 bases, leaving 19 bases between them. The germline V gene has CDR1 LGHNA and CDR2 YSLEER. This CDR3 has 16 amino acids. The CDR3 sequence is CASSPWQGGRGNEQFF. CDR3 in DNA: TGCGCCAGCAGCCCTTGGCAGGGTGGCAGAGGCAATGAGCAGTTCTTC.